Given below is one T cell receptor (beta chain) in context. The CDR3 is 14 amino acids. The germline gives CDR1 MNHEY, CDR2 SVGAGI. The V gene lost 6 bases and the J gene lost 8 bases, with 17 bases spanning the gap. This sample is drawn from a study of blood T cell repertoires in COVID-19. Everyone who took part was roughly 18 to 89 years old, and they came from about 25 US areas. Under the authors' procedure: Estimation of nucleated cell counts relied on the amplification of reference gene primers. Profiled with immunoSEQ multiplex PCR; TCRdb holds only in-frame clones, not every one. D and trimming were read from the DNA, whereas the V and J calls and clone size are those reported in that table. Of fewer than 500,000 clones in the sample, about 85% were seen once.

The chain recombines TRBV6-5 with TRBJ2-1; a weak D match, TRBD1 (5 bases). The TCR sequence derives from a woman aged 18-29 years who had recovered from COVID-19. Sample: PBMCs or T cells enriched from blood (not recorded which). CDR3 region: CASSLDQGSDEQFF. CDR3 in DNA: TGTGCCAGCAGCTTGGACCAGGGTTCGGATGAGCAGTTCTTC.